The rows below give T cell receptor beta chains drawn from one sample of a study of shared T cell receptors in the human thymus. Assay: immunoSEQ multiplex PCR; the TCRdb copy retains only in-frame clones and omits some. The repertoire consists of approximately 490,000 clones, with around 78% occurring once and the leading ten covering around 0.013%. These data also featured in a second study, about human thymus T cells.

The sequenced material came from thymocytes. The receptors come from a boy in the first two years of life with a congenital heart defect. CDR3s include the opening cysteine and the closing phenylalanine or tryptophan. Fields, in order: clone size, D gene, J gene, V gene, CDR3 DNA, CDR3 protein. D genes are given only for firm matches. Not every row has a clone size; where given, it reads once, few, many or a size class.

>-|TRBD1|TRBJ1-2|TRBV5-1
TGCGCCAGCAGCCGATCGACAGGGGGTGTGGATGGCTACACCTTC
CASSRSTGGVDGYTF
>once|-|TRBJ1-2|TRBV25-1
TGTGCCAGCAGCAAAGGTCGGGGTTACGGCTACACCTTC
CASSKGRGYGYTF
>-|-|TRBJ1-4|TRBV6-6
TGTGCCAGCAGTTACGGCCAGAATAATGAAAAACTGTTTTTT
CASSYGQNNEKLFF
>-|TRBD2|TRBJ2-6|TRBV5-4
TGTGCCAGCAGGACCGAGGCGGGAGGGCCAAGTGGGGCCAACGTCCTGACTTTC
CASRTEAGGPSGANVLTF
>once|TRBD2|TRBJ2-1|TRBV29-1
TGCAGCGTTGAAGAAGGGACTAGCGGGAGGAGGTCCTACAATGAGCAGTTCTTC
CSVEEGTSGRRSYNEQFF
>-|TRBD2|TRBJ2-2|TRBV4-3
TGCGCCAGCAGCCAAGGGGAGGGTAGCGGGAGATCGTCCGACACCGGGGAGCTGTTTTTT
CASSQGEGSGRSSDTGELFF
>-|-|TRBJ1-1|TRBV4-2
TGTGCCAGCAGCCAAGATAGTAGCGGGGCGAACACTGAAGCTTTCTTT
CASSQDSSGANTEAFF
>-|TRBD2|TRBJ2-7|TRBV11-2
TGTGCCAGCAGCTTAGAGGGACTAGCGGGACTGTACGAGCAGTACTTC
CASSLEGLAGLYEQYF
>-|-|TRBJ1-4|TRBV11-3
TGTGCCAGCAGCTGTCCAGGCTCTTCTAATGAAAAACTGTTTTTT
CASSCPGSSNEKLFF
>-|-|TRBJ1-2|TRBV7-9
TGTGCCAGCAGCCCCACCCGGGGGGGACCTTCCAACTATGGCTACACCTTC
CASSPTRGGPSNYGYTF
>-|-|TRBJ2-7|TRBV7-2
TGTGCCAGCAGCTCTAGAGCGTCCCACTCCTACGAGCAGTACTTC
CASSSRASHSYEQYF
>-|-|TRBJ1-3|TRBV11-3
TGTGCCAGCAGCTTCGACAGAATGTCTAACACCATATATTTT
CASSFDRMSNTIYF
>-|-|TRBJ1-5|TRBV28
TGTGCCAGCAGTCTACAGATCCTGCGACATAGCAATCAGCCCCAGCATTTT
CASSLQILRHSNQPQHF
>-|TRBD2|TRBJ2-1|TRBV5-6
TGTGCCAGCAGCACCCAAGTAGCGGGATATTCCTACAATGAGCAGTTCTTC
CASSTQVAGYSYNEQFF
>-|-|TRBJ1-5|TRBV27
TGTGCCAGCAGTCCCCAGGGGCCTTACAGCAATCAGCCCCAGCATTTT
CASSPQGPYSNQPQHF
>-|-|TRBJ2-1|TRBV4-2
TGTGCCAGCAGCCAAGATAGTAGGACCCGAAGAGGGAATGAGCAGTTCTTC
CASSQDSRTRRGNEQFF
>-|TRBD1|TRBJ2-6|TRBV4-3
TGCGCCAGCAGCCAACCCGGGACAGAAGACTCTGGGGCCAACGTCCTGACTTTC
CASSQPGTEDSGANVLTF
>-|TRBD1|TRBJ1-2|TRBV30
TGTGCCTGGAGAGCTCCGGGACAGGGGAACTATGGCTACACCTTC
CAWRAPGQGNYGYTF
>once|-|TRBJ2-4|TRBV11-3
TGTGCCAGCAGCTTCCGGAAAAACATTCAGTACTTC
CASSFRKNIQYF
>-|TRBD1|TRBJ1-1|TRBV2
TGTGCCAGCGATGACAGGGGCACTGAAGCTTTCTTT
CASDDRGTEAFF
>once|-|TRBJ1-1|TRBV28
TGTGCCACCAGTCCGGGGGAGATGCTAAACACTGAAGCTTTCTTT
CATSPGEMLNTEAFF
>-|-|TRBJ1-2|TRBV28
TGTGCCAGCAGAGATCGGGGGGTGCGGAACTATGGCTACACCTTC
CASRDRGVRNYGYTF
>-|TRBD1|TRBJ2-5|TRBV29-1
TGCAGCGGCACCGGGACAGGGCGGAAGACCCAGTACTTC
CSGTGTGRKTQYF
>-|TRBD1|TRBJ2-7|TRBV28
TGTGCCAGCAGTTTACAGGGGGTTCGCTCCTACGAGCAGTACTTC
CASSLQGVRSYEQYF
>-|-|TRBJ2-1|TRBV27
TGTGCCAGCCTCTCCACGGGACACATGCAGTTCTTC
CASLSTGHMQFF
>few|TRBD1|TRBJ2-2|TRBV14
TGTGCCAGCAGCCAAGAGCAGGGGGCTGAAACCGGGGAGCTGTTTTTT
CASSQEQGAETGELFF
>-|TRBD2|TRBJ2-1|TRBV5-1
TGCGCCAGCAGCCCGGGACTAGCGGGAACCCATGAGCAGTTCTTC
CASSPGLAGTHEQFF